The 20 T cell receptor beta chains listed next were all sequenced from one sample in a study of Graves' ophthalmopathy and Graves' hyperthyroidism. Amplification of TCR beta CDR3 regions used RNA transcripts. First-round RT-PCR with HTBI primers preceded a second-round multiplex PCR. MiXCR was run by TCRdb on the multiplex PCR reads, yielding one entry per CDR3 protein. The sample contains some 1.1 million distinct CDR3 sequences, roughly 35% of which appear only once. Sequencing input: peripheral blood or thyroid tissue (not recorded which). These receptor sequences come from an adult man with Graves' hyperthyroidism.

Notes on this clonotype: One junction end disagrees with the germline gene, perhaps due to a read error. V gene TRBV5-1 combines with J gene TRBJ1-2, with 7 bases that match TRBD1. Germline values: CDR1 SGHRS, CDR2 YFSETQ. CDR3 length: 14 residues. CDR3 sequence reads: CASSGDRESYGCTF. The CDR3 DNA sequence: TGCGCCAGCAGCGGAGACAGGGAAAGTTATGGCTGCACCTTC.

This clonotype was seen a few times. A read error may produce the germline difference seen at one junction end. The chain carries TRBV5-5 and TRBJ2-7, with D hard to call. CDR3 length equals 16 residues. CDR1 is SGHKS and CDR2 is YYEKEE in the germline V gene (reference sequence). CDR3 sequence reads: CASSLAGRHVSSEQYF. The CDR3 DNA sequence: TGTGCCAGCAGCTTGGCCGGCCGTCACGTATCCTCCGAGCAGTACTTC.

The J gene is TRBJ1-2, the V gene TRBV6-5; 8 positions match TRBD1. The CDR3 length is 17 residues. Germline loops: CDR1 MNHEY, CDR2 SVGAGI. Germline trimming cut 0 bases from V and 3 bases from J; bases unmatched to any gene: 9. The CDR3 DNA follows: TGTGCCAGCAGTTACTCCCCAGCGGACAGGGCTGACTATGGCTACACCTTC. As protein: CASSYSPADRADYGYTF.

This clonotype was seen ten or more times. The chain joins TRBV7-9 to TRBJ1-1; unclear D gene. Trimming took off 2 bases at V and 0 bases at J, with 10 bases between the two ends. The CDR3 length is 15 residues. Germline values: CDR1 SEHNR, CDR2 FQNEAQ (reference sequence). CDR3 protein: CASSLLGRLNTEAFF. The DNA for the CDR3 is TGTGCCAGCAGCTTACTGGGCAGGCTGAACACTGAAGCTTTCTTT.

The rearrangement joins TRBV5-5 to TRBJ2-2, with 14 bases lining up with TRBD2. This CDR3 spans 16 amino acids. Trimming removed 4 bases from V and 7 bases from J; junction bases left unmatched: 6. Germline CDR1 SGHKS, CDR2 YYEKEE (reference sequence). The CDR3 DNA follows: TGTGCCAGCAGCCTGGGACTAGCGGGAGTTCACGGGGAGCTGTTTTTT. Translating gives CASSLGLAGVHGELFF.

This clonotype was picked up many times. The rearrangement joins TRBV20-1 to TRBJ1-1; possible D gene TRBD1, 6 bases. The germline V gene has CDR1 DFQATT and CDR2 SNEGSKA (reference sequence). V lost 5 bases and J lost 6, with 10 bases in between. The CDR3 consists of 11 residues. The CDR3 reads CSALQGSEAFF. CDR3 nucleotide sequence: TGCAGTGCTCTACAGGGATCTGAAGCTTTCTTT.

Comment on this clonotype: Given a much more abundant clone one base away, this may be a read error. The rearrangement joins TRBV7-9 to TRBJ1-4; possible D gene TRBD1, 5 bases. There are 16 residues in the CDR3. The V gene lost 2 bases and the J gene lost 8 bases, with 18 bases spanning the gap. Germline V gene sequence: CDR1 SEHNR, CDR2 FQNEAQ (reference sequence). The chain's CDR3 is CASSLSRSRKGEKLFF. CDR3 DNA: TGTGCCAGCAGCTTAAGTCGCAGCCGGAAGGGGGAAAAACTGTTTTTT.

This clonotype was observed many times. The chain links TRBV10-1 to TRBJ2-7, with 7 bases lining up with TRBD1. The CDR3 consists of 14 residues. The germline CDR1 and CDR2 sequences are WNHNN and SYGVQD (reference sequence). J was trimmed by 0 bases and V by 2 bases; bases with no gene match: 1. CDR3 residues: CASSEGTASYEQYF. The CDR3 bases are TGCGCCAGCAGTGAGGGGACAGCCTCCTACGAGCAGTACTTC.

V and J are TRBV30 and TRBJ1-3, with a possible D match to TRBD1 (6 bases). Germline CDR1 is GTSNPN and CDR2 is SVGIG (reference sequence). The CDR3 runs to 15 residues. V was clipped by 8 bases and J by 0 bases, with 17 bases between them. Here the CDR3 DNA reads TGTGCCCGGACTGGGGGGACACTCTCTGGAAACACCATATATTTT. Translation gives CARTGGTLSGNTIYF. The full variable domain, in which reference TRBV30 and TRBJ1-3 provide the parts outside the CDR3, is SQTIHQWPATLVQPVGSPLSLECTVEGTSNPNLYWYRQAAGRGLQLLFYSVGIGQISSEVPQNLSASRPQDRQFILSSKKLLLSDSGFYLCARTGGTLSGNTIYFGEGSWLTVV.

This clonotype was recorded at least ten times. The V call is TRBV20-1, the J call TRBJ2-7, with TRBD1 as a possible D gene (6 bases). Germline V lookup: CDR1 DFQATT, CDR2 SNEGSKA (reference sequence). The CDR3 is 13 residues long. V lost 6 bases, J lost 4 bases, and 16 bases lay in between. CDR3 amino acids: CSANRAEGYEQYF. The CDR3 coding sequence is TGCAGTGCAAACAGGGCCGAGGGGTACGAGCAGTACTTC.

The CDR3 nucleotides read TGTGCCACCAGCAAAATCGGGGGATCCTACGAGCAGTACTTC. Protein sequence: CATSKIGGSYEQYF. The chain carries TRBV15 and TRBJ2-7, with TRBD2 as a possible D gene (6 bases). Germline V lookup: CDR1 LNHNV, CDR2 YYDKDF (reference sequence). CDR3 length equals 14 residues. With 4 bases removed from V and 1 base from J, the gap between germline ends came to 11 bases.

The chain is built from TRBV7-9 and TRBJ1-1; D gene uncertain. CDR3 size: 15 residues. Per the germline V gene, CDR1 is SEHNR and CDR2 is FQNEAQ (reference sequence). V was shortened by 2 bases and J by 0 bases, with 10 bases between the two germline ends. CDR3 residues: CASSLHFTMNTEAFF. CDR3 in DNA: TGTGCCAGCAGCTTACACTTTACTATGAACACTGAAGCTTTCTTT.

For this clonotype: A much larger clonotype is one base distant, so this may be a read error. CDR3: CSARSGRENQPQHF. The CDR3 DNA follows: TGCAGTGCTCGCTCAGGGCGGGAGAATCAGCCCCAGCATTTT. The chain employs TRBV20-1 and TRBJ1-5; a possible D gene is TRBD1 (5 bases). Trimming left V 5 bases short and J 4 bases short, with 15 bases between. Germline V CDR1 and CDR2: DFQATT, SNEGSKA (reference sequence). This CDR3 comprises 14 residues.

This clonotype was seen at least ten times. One junction end does not reproduce the germline sequence, and a read error may be involved. The gene calls are TRBV7-9 and TRBJ1-2; D is undetermined. This CDR3 contains 13 residues. Looked up from germline, CDR1 is SEHNR and CDR2 is FQNEAQ (reference sequence). CDR3 nucleotides: TGTGCCAGCAGCTTAACCCCCCCCGCAGGATTACGTTTC. Protein product: CASSLTPPAGLRF. Complete variable domain (other parts from reference TRBV7-9 and TRBJ1-2): DTGVSQNPRHKITKRGQNVTFRCDPISEHNRLYWYRQTLGQGPEFLTYFQNEAQLEKSRLLSDRFSAERPKGSFSTLEIQRTEQGDSAMYLCASSLTPPAGLRFGSGTRLTVV.

This chain links TRBV7-9 with TRBJ1-4, with 8 bases lining up with TRBD1. Germline CDR1 is SEHNR and CDR2 is FQNEAQ (reference sequence). The V and J ends lost 7 bases and 5 bases, in that order; junction bases with no gene match: 15. There are 17 residues in the CDR3. The CDR3 nucleotides read TGTGCCAGCACTCCGGGACAGGAACATTTCAGAAATGAAAAACTGTTTTTT. This sequence encodes CASTPGQEHFRNEKLFF.

This clonotype was counted at least ten times. The chain's CDR3 is CAISGTSGDLSYEQYF. CDR3 coding DNA: TGTGCCATCAGTGGGACTAGCGGGGACCTCTCCTACGAGCAGTACTTC. The J gene is TRBJ2-7, the V gene TRBV10-3, with 12 bases matching TRBD2. Losses at the gene ends were 4 bases for V and 0 bases for J; bases not matched to a gene: 4. The CDR3 length is 16 residues. Germline-derived CDR1 and CDR2 are ENHRY and SYGVKD.

V is TRBV10-2 and J is TRBJ2-7, with 12 bases matching TRBD2. Germline CDR1 is WSHSY and CDR2 is SAAADI. V lost 4 bases, J lost 2 bases, and 6 bases stayed unmatched. CDR3 size: 16 residues. CDR3 in amino acids: CASSAGLAGSPYEQYF. CDR3 DNA: TGCGCCAGCAGTGCCGGACTAGCGGGGAGTCCCTACGAGCAGTACTTC.

A note on this clonotype: The conserved phenylalanine or tryptophan is not found at the CDR3 terminus, so this likely reflects a read error. V usage is TRBV3-1 and J usage is TRBJ2-2; 7 bases match TRBD2. This CDR3 has 16 residues. V dropped 3 bases and J dropped 4; count of bases not matched to a gene: 8. Germline V gives CDR1 LGHDT, CDR2 YNNKEL (reference sequence). Here the CDR3 reads CASSHLAGVATGELFL. The CDR3 coding sequence is TGTGCCAGCAGCCATTTGGCGGGAGTAGCCACCGGGGAGCTGTTTTTA.

This clonotype was seen only a few times. J is TRBJ2-2 and V is TRBV9; no clear D gene. V was shortened by 0 bases and J by 6 bases, with 18 bases between the two germline ends. The germline V gene has CDR1 SGDLS and CDR2 YYNGEE. This CDR3 region has 17 residues. DNA of the CDR3: TGTGCCAGCAGCGTAGGGCCTGGGCAAAGGGCCGCCGGGGAGCTGTTTTTT. Translating gives CASSVGPGQRAAGELFF.

The chain couples TRBV20-1 to TRBJ1-2; weak D call: TRBD1 (5 bases). Trimming left V 1 base short and J 6 bases short, with 21 bases between. Germline CDR1 is DFQATT and CDR2 is SNEGSKA (reference sequence). CDR3 length equals 16 residues. The CDR3 DNA is TGCAGTGCTAGAGCGGGTAGCGCTGCAGGGCTTGATGGCTACACCTTC. This codes for CSARAGSAAGLDGYTF.